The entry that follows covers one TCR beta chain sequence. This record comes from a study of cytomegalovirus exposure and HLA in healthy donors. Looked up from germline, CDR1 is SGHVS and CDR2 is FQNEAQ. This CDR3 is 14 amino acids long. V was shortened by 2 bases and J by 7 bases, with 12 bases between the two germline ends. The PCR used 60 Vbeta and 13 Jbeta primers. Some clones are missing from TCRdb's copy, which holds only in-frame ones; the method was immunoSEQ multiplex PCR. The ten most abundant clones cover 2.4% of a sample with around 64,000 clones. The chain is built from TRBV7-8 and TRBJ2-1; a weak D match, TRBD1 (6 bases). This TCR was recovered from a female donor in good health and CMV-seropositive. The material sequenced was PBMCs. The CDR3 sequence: CASSLFQGKNEQFF. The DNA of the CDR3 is TGTGCCAGCAGCTTATTTCAGGGGAAAAATGAGCAGTTCTTC.